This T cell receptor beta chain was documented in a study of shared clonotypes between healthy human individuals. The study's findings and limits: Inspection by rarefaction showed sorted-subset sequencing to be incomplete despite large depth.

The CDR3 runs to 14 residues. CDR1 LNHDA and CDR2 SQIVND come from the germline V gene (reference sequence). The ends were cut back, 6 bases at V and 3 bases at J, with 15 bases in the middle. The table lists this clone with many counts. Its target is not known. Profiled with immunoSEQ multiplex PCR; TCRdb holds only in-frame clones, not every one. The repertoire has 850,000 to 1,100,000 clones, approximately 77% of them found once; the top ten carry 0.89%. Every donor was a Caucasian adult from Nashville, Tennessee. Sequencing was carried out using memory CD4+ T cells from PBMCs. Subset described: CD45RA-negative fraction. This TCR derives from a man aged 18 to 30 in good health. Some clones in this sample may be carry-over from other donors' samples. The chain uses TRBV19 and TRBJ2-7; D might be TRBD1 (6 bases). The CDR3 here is CASSPPGHIYEQYF. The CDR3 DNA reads TGTGCCAGTAGCCCTCCGGGACACATCTACGAGCAGTACTTC.